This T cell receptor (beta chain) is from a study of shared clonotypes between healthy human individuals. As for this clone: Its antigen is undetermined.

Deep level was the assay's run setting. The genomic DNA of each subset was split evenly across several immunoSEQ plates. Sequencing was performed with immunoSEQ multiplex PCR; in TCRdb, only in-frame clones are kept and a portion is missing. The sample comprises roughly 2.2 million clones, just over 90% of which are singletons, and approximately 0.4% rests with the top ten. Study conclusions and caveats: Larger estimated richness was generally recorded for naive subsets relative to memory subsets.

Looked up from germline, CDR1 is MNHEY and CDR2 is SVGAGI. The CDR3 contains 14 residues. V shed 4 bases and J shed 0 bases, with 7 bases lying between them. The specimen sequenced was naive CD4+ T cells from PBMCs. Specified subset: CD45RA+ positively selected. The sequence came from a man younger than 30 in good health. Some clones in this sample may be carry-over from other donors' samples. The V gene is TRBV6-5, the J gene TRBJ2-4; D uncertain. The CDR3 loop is CASSSGLAKNIQYF. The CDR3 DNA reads TGTGCCAGCAGTTCGGGCCTAGCCAAAAACATTCAGTACTTC.